This TCR beta chain was identified during a study of technical replicates of blood from a handful of donors (dated by TCRdb to 2017 to 2019). Details on this clone: Its target antigen remains unknown. The input lacks base qualities; no much larger clone sits a single base away.

Including cysteine and phenylalanine, the CDR3 has 16 amino acids. Of the read, only the CDR3 DNA is kept; its 48 bases are in frame from base 1. Trimming takes 1 base off V and 1 base off J; junction bases not matched to a gene: 2. Via the germline V gene, CDR1 is MNHEY and CDR2 SVGAGI. Library method: the immunoSEQ multiplex PCR assay. Here the immuneACCESS table is served through TCRdb, limited to in-frame sequences with V and J called. Missing clones are a known gap in these copies; in checked studies unresolved V genes cover under half, and the rest lacks a known reason. This sample has some 78,000 clones in its table, and approximately 93% of those were observed once. Around 0.43% of the sample comes from the top ten.

The clonotype originates from a human donor in good health. The sequencing sample was made of T cells isolated from PBMCs. In this chain, TRBV6-5 is recombined with TRBJ2-1; TRBD1 lines up with 9 middle nucleotides. The sequenced DNA is TGTGCCAGCAGTTACTACGGGACAGGGTCCTACAATGAGCAGTTCTTC. This yields the protein CASSYYGTGSYNEQFF.